These 15 T cell receptor beta chains share one sample of origin, sequenced in a study of T cell repertoires in cytomegalovirus infection. Each CDR3 protein gets one entry after TCRdb re-called the reads with MiXCR. The sample has about 740,000 distinct CDR3 sequences, 35% seen once. Sequenced: PBMCs. The receptors here all came from a human donor in good health (CMV status not recorded). Some clones in this sample may be carry-over from other donors' samples.

This chain links TRBV28 with TRBJ1-2, with 8 bases fitting TRBD1. The V and J ends lost 6 bases and 10 bases, in that order; junction bases with no gene match: 16. Germline V gives CDR1 MDHEN, CDR2 SYDVKM. The CDR3 is 15 residues long. The CDR3 coding sequence is TGTGCCAGCAGACCATCGGACAGGGCCAGGAGTGTCTACACCTTC. This gives the protein CASRPSDRARSVYTF.

In its sample, this clonotype was seen many times. J is TRBJ1-2 and V is TRBV7-2, with D tentatively TRBD1 (6 bases). The germline CDR1 and CDR2 sequences are SGHTA and FQGNSA. The CDR3 runs 13 residues. Deletions cut 1 base from V and 8 bases from J, with 11 bases between. The CDR3 region is CASSLGQALGYTF. The CDR3 region has the DNA TGTGCCAGCAGCTTAGGACAGGCTCTGGGCTACACCTTC.

This clonotype was seen more than once but under ten times. This rearrangement joins TRBV6-5 to TRBJ1-4; a possible D gene is TRBD1 (6 bases). The V gene's germline CDR1 is MNHEY and CDR2 SVGAGI. V lost 5 bases and J lost 8, with 18 bases in between. The CDR3 is 15 residues long. In DNA form, the CDR3 reads TGTGCCAGCAGTATCAGGGGTTTCGGTGGGGAAAAACTGTTTTTT. Translating gives CASSIRGFGGEKLFF.

The rearrangement uses TRBV28 and TRBJ1-5, with D possibly matching TRBD1 (6 bases). Per germline, CDR1 MDHEN and CDR2 SYDVKM. The CDR3 loop spans 13 amino acids. V lost 6 bases and J lost 3, with 9 bases in between. The CDR3 loop is CASRGQFNQPQHF. The CDR3 DNA reads TGTGCCAGCAGAGGACAGTTCAATCAGCCCCAGCATTTT.

This clonotype turned up a few times. The chain employs TRBV28 and TRBJ2-7; the match to TRBD1 covers 8 bases. V dropped 6 bases and J dropped 2; count of bases not matched to a gene: 6. The CDR3 covers 14 residues. Germline loops: CDR1 MDHEN, CDR2 SYDVKM. This chain's CDR3 is CASSPGGLTYEQYF. The CDR3 DNA reads TGTGCCAGCAGCCCAGGGGGCCTGACCTACGAGCAGTACTTC.

The chain has TRBV28 and TRBJ2-1, with D tentatively TRBD2 (6 bases). Looked up from germline, CDR1 is MDHEN and CDR2 is SYDVKM. V was shortened by 3 bases and J by 6 bases, with 21 bases between the two germline ends. The CDR3 covers 17 residues. CDR3 bases: TGTGCCAGCAGTTTCACGGCGGGGCAGGGAAAGGGCAATGAGCAGTTCTTC. Translated: CASSFTAGQGKGNEQFF.

The gene calls are TRBV7-3 and TRBJ1-3, with D unclear. CDR1 SGHTA and CDR2 FQGTGA come from the germline V gene. V was cut by 11 bases and J by 0 bases, with 14 bases left in between. The CDR3 contains 14 residues. CDR3 protein: CAGSLASSGNTIYF. The CDR3 DNA is TGTGCCGGATCTCTGGCCAGCTCTGGAAACACCATATATTTT.

The J gene is TRBJ2-2, the V gene TRBV20-1; TRBD2 aligns across 10 bases. Germline V gives CDR1 DFQATT, CDR2 SNEGSKA (reference sequence). Trimming removed 5 bases from V and 6 bases from J; junction bases left unmatched: 6. The CDR3 runs 14 residues. The DNA of the CDR3 is TGCAGTGCTCTTGGACTAGCGGCGGCCGGGGAGCTGTTTTTT. Translating it yields CSALGLAAAGELFF.

This clonotype was found a few times. The chain joins TRBV29-1 to TRBJ2-7; 9 nucleotides match TRBD1. V shed 2 bases, J shed 4 bases, and the junction held 3 bases outside the gene matches. The germline V gene encodes CDR1 SQVTM and CDR2 ANQGSEA. The CDR3 is 13 amino acids. The CDR3 DNA sequence: TGCAGCGTTGAACAGGGGACAGGGTACGAGCAGTACTTC. Translated: CSVEQGTGYEQYF.

V gene TRBV20-1 combines with J gene TRBJ1-2; no clear D gene. Trimming removed 8 bases at V and 0 bases at J, with 16 bases between. The CDR3 sequence is 14 residues long. From germline, CDR1 is DFQATT and CDR2 SNEGSKA (reference sequence). In DNA form, the CDR3 reads TGCAGTTCGATCGAGCAACAATCTAACTATGGCTACACCTTC. Amino acid sequence: CSSIEQQSNYGYTF.

This clonotype was seen many times. This chain links TRBV7-2 with TRBJ2-6; D is uncertain. Trimming removed 5 bases from V and 0 bases from J, with 14 bases in between. The germline V gene has CDR1 SGHTA and CDR2 FQGNSA. This CDR3 has 17 amino acids. The CDR3 reads CASSRTAMSSGANVLTF. In nucleotides, the CDR3 is TGTGCCAGCAGCAGAACGGCAATGAGCTCTGGGGCCAACGTCCTGACTTTC.

The chain carries TRBV10-3 and TRBJ2-5; D call uncertain. Germline CDR1 ENHRY, CDR2 SYGVKD. Trimming stripped 0 bases from V and 7 bases from J, with 15 bases between. There are 15 residues in the CDR3. As DNA, the CDR3 is TGTGCCATCAGTGAGTCGACGGGCAGTTCGGGGACCCAGTACTTC. The encoded protein is CAISESTGSSGTQYF.

This clonotype was seen a handful of times. The junction shows a germline mismatch at one end, possibly a read error. This chain links TRBV4-2 with TRBJ2-7; TRBD2 matches at 8 bases. Germline V CDR1 and CDR2: LGHNA, YNFKEQ. The CDR3 loop spans 17 amino acids. CDR3 in amino acids: CASNQVSTSGNSYEQYF. As DNA, the CDR3 is TGTGCCAGCAACCAAGTATCCACTAGCGGAAATTCCTACGAGCAGTACTTC.

This clonotype was detected a few times. V usage is TRBV6-6 and J usage is TRBJ2-7, with D maybe TRBD2 (6 bases). The CDR3 loop spans 14 amino acids. V lost 6 bases, J lost 5 bases, and 17 bases lay in between. Germline V gene sequence: CDR1 MNHNY, CDR2 SVGAGI (reference sequence). The CDR3 DNA is TGTGCCAGCAGGGACGGGGGAACTTCCCACGAGCAGTACTTC. It translates to CASRDGGTSHEQYF.

This clonotype appeared many times. The rearrangement links TRBV12-3 or TRBV12-4 to TRBJ2-7; TRBD1 matches 7 bases. Germline trimming cut 6 bases from V and 3 bases from J; bases unmatched to any gene: 14. This CDR3 spans 16 amino acids. The CDR3 sequence: CASSSTDRTPHYEQYF. The CDR3 region has the DNA TGTGCCAGCAGCTCCACGGACAGGACGCCGCACTACGAGCAGTACTTC.